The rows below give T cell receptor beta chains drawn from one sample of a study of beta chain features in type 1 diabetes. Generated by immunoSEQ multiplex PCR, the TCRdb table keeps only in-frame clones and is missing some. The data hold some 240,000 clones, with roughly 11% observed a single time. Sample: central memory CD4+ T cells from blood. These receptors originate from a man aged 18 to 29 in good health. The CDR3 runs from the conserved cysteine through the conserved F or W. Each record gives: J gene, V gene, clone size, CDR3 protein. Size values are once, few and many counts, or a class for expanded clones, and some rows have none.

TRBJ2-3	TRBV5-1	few	CASSPTTSTDTQYF
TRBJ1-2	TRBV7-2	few	CASSQVDGTTDYGYTF
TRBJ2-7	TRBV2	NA	CASSERREYRQYF
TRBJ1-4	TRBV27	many	CASSLGLRSNEKLFF
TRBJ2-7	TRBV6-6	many	CASSYRSSYEQYF
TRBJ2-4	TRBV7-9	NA	CASSLTGGFAKNIQYF
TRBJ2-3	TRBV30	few	CARARSGAFTDTQYF
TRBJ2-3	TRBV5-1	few	CASGLSTDTQYF
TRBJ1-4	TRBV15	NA	CATSRGTAGYNEKLFF
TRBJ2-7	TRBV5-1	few	CASSLQLAGKYEQYF
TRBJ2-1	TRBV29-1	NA	CSVEDPWGQAYNEQFF
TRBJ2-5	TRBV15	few	CATSRDRAQETQYF
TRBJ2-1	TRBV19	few	CASRPGPYNEQFF
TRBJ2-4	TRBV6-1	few	CASSPTGWAKNIQYF
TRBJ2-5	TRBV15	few	CATSRDWAGVWETQYF
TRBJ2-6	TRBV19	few	CATGDRGVSGANVLTF
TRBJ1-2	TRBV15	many	CATSRDQNTRGYGYTF
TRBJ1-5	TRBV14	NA	CASSQDRLAALQPQHF
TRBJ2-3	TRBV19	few	CASSMGGLAVADTQYF
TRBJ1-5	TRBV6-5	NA	CASSYSSGSNQPQHF
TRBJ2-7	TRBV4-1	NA	CASSQDRGPEQYF
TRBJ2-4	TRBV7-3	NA	CASSSTGSSIQYF
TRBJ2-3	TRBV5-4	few	CASSFLAGGSTDTQYF
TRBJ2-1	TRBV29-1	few	CSVEGLHNNEQFF
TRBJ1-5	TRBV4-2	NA	CASSQVARSNQPQHF
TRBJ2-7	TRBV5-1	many	CASSLPPGDEYF
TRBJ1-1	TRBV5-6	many	CASSWTRTEAFF
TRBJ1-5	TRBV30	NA	CAWSVRTGTGNVNQPQHF
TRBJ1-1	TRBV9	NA	CASSAQTGGLIEAFF
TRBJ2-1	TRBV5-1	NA	CASSLVASGDNEQFF
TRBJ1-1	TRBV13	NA	CAGHRQGATHLEAFF
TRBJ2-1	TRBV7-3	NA	CASSQGVYNEQFF
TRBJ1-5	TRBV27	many	CATSSALGQPQHF
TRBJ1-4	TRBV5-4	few	CASSPGGQGHFNEKLFF
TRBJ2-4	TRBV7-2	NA	CASSLGGLARVIQYF
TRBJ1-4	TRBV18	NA	CASSQAELNEKLFF
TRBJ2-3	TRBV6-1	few	CASRSGTDTQYF
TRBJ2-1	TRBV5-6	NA	CASSQEVPGQFYNEQFF
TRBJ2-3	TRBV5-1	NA	CASSLAGTDTQYF
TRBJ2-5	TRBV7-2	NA	CASSLNPISPWETQYF
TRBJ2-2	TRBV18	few	CASSPYTTGHTGELFF
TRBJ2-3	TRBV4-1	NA	CASSLGGRGTQYF
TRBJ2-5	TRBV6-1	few	CASRTSGIETQYF
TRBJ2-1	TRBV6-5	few	CASRPGLAVYNEQFF
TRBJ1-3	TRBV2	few	CASSAQGGYGNTIYF
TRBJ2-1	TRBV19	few	CASSISRRYRNEQFF
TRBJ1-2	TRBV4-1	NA	CASSHFGTGQTYGYTF
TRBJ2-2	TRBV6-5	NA	CASTHRGSGELFF
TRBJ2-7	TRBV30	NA	CAWSPADFEQYF